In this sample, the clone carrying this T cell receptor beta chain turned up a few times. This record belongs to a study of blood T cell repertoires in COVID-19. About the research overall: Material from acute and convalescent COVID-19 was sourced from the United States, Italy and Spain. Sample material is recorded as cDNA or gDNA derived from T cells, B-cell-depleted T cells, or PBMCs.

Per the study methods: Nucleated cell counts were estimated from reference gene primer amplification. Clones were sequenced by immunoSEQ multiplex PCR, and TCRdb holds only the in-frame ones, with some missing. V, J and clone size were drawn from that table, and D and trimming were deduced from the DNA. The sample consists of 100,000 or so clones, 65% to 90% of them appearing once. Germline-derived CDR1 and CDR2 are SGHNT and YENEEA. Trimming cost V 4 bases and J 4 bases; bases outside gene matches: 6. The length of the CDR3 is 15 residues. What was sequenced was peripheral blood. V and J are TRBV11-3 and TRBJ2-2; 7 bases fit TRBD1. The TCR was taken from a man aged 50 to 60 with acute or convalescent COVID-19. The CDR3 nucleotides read TGTGCCAGCAGCTCAAGACAGGGTGTCACCGGGGAGCTGTTTTTT. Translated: CASSSRQGVTGELFF.